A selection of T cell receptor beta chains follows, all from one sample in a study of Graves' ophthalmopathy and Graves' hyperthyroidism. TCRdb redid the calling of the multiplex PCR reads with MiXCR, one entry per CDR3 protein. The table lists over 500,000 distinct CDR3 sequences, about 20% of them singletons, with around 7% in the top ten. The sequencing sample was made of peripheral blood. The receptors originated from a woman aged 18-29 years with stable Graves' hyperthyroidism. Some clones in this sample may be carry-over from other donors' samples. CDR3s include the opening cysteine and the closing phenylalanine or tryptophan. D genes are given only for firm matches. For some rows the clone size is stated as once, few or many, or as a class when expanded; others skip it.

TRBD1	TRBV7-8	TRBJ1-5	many	CASSLDTGVQPQHF	TGTGCCAGCAGCTTGGACACAGGGGTTCAGCCCCAGCATTTT
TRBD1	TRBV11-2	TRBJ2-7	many	CASSLDPGTGAYEQYF	TGTGCCAGCAGCTTAGATCCCGGGACAGGAGCCTACGAGCAGTACTTC
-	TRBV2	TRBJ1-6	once	CASSDHSHSADSPLHF	TGTGCCAGCAGTGACCACAGCCACTCCGCCGATTCACCCCTCCACTTT
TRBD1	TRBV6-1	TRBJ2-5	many	CASSQQGSIQETQYF	TGTGCCAGCAGTCAACAGGGGTCGATTCAAGAGACCCAGTACTTC
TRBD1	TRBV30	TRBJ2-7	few	CARTGDSYEQYF	TGTGCCCGGACAGGGGACTCCTACGAGCAGTACTTC
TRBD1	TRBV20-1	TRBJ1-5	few	CSASLRQGYGNQPQHF	TGCAGTGCTAGTCTCCGACAGGGTTACGGCAATCAGCCCCAGCATTTT
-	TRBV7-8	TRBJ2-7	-	CASTSMAVTYEQYF	TGTGCCAGCACCTCTATGGCAGTTACCTACGAGCAGTACTTC
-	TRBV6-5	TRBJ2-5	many	CASSQRGGRISETQYF	TGTGCCAGCAGCCAAAGGGGGGGCAGGATTTCGGAGACCCAGTACTTC
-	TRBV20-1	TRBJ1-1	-	CSAIPDVGAEAFF	TGCAGTGCAATTCCCGACGTGGGCGCTGAAGCTTTCTTT
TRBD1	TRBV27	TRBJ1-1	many	CASRLTGVNTEAFF	TGTGCCAGCAGGCTGACAGGGGTGAACACTGAAGCTTTCTTT
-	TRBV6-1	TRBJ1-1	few	CASAKATEAFF	TGTGCCAGCGCGAAGGCCACTGAAGCTTTCTTT
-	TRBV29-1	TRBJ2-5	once	CSVAWKTQYF	TGCAGCGTTGCCTGGAAGACCCAGTACTTC